The clone carrying this T cell receptor (beta chain) was seen a few times. Its cognate antigen is unknown. TCRdb ran MiXCR on the 5' RACE reads and lists one entry per CDR3 protein. Of 340,000 or so distinct CDR3 sequences in the sample, around 12% were seen once. The data were taken from a study of T cells after yellow fever vaccination. Germline assignment: CDR1 DFQATT and CDR2 SNEGSKA (reference sequence). The CDR3 length is 12 residues. V gave up 3 bases and J gave up 6 bases; unmatched junction bases: 2. Whole-study findings and limits: Although the secondary response was weaker, it peaked faster, at day 5 versus 15.

This chain uses TRBV20-1 with TRBJ1-5, with 7 bases that match TRBD1. The clonotype comes from a man aged 18 to 30 who received the YFV17D yellow fever vaccine. This material consisted of CD4+ T cells sorted from PBMCs, taken 15 days after the yellow fever booster vaccination. The CDR3 coding sequence is TGCAGTGCTAGCCGGACAGGTCAGCCCCAGCATTTT. Translating gives CSASRTGQPQHF.